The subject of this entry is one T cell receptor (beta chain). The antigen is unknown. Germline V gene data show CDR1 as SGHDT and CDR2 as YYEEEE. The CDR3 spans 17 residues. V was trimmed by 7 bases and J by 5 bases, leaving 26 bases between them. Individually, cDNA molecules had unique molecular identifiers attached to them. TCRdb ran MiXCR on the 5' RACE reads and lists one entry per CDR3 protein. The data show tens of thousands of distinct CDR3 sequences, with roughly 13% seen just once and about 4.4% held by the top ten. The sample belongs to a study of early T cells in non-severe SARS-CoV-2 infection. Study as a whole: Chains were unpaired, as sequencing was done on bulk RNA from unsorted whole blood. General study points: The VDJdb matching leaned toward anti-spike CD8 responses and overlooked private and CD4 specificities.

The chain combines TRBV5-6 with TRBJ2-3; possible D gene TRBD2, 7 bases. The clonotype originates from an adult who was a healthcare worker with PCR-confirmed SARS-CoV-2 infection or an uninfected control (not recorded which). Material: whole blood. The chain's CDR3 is CASLPLKRGALEDTQYF. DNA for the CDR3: TGTGCCAGCCTACCACTCAAACGGGGGGCGTTGGAAGATACGCAGTATTTT.